This is a list of T cell receptor beta chains from one sample in a study of blood T cell repertoires in COVID-19. Libraries were prepared by immunoSEQ multiplex PCR; TCRdb keeps only in-frame clonotypes and omits some of them. The table shows some 120,000 clones, with less than 85% occurring only once. Sequenced input: peripheral blood. The receptor set was obtained from a man under 40 with acute or convalescent COVID-19. Each CDR3 is given with its conserved first and last residue. Fields, in order: clone size, V gene, D gene, J gene, CDR3 protein, CDR3 DNA. The D gene is left open where the match is weak. Not every row has a clone size; where given, it reads once, few, many or a size class.

abundance: once; v_gene: TRBV12-5; d_gene: .; j_gene: TRBJ2-3; CDR3aa: CASGLARGYTQYF; CDR3nt: TGTGCTAGTGGTTTGGCCCGAGGGTATACGCAGTATTTT
abundance: .; v_gene: TRBV6-1; d_gene: .; j_gene: TRBJ1-5; CDR3aa: CASSEGLGALKNQPQHF; CDR3nt: TGTGCCAGCAGTGAAGGGTTAGGGGCACTAAAAAATCAGCCCCAGCATTTT
abundance: .; v_gene: TRBV9; d_gene: .; j_gene: TRBJ2-3; CDR3aa: CASSVEFSLQTDTQYF; CDR3nt: TGTGCCAGCAGCGTAGAATTTAGCCTGCAGACAGATACGCAGTATTTT
abundance: .; v_gene: TRBV5-1; d_gene: TRBD1; j_gene: TRBJ1-1; CDR3aa: CASSFGTGGGSTEAFF; CDR3nt: TGCGCCAGCAGCTTTGGGACAGGGGGAGGATCCACTGAAGCTTTCTTT
abundance: once; v_gene: TRBV9; d_gene: TRBD2; j_gene: TRBJ2-3; CDR3aa: CASSPGGGHRSTDTQYF; CDR3nt: TGTGCCAGCAGCCCCGGGGGGGGACATCGGAGCACAGATACGCAGTATTTT
abundance: .; v_gene: TRBV12-3/TRBV12-4; d_gene: .; j_gene: TRBJ1-4; CDR3aa: CASSSGVEEKLFF; CDR3nt: TGTGCCAGCAGTTCAGGGGTAGAAGAAAAACTGTTTTTT
abundance: once; v_gene: TRBV5-1; d_gene: TRBD1; j_gene: TRBJ2-2; CDR3aa: CASSLGQGARTGELFF; CDR3nt: TGCGCCAGCAGCTTGGGCCAGGGGGCACGTACCGGGGAGCTGTTTTTT
abundance: once; v_gene: TRBV7-9; d_gene: .; j_gene: TRBJ2-1; CDR3aa: CASSSATHYNEQFF; CDR3nt: TGTGCCAGCAGCTCAGCTACACATTACAATGAGCAGTTCTTC
abundance: .; v_gene: TRBV7-6; d_gene: TRBD1; j_gene: TRBJ1-2; CDR3aa: CASSLVDSGGSGYTF; CDR3nt: TGTGCCAGCAGCTTAGTTGATTCAGGGGGCTCTGGCTACACCTTC
abundance: .; v_gene: TRBV19; d_gene: .; j_gene: TRBJ1-2; CDR3aa: CASSISRGGPGYTF; CDR3nt: TGTGCCAGTAGTATTTCTCGCGGGGGCCCTGGCTACACCTTC
abundance: .; v_gene: TRBV12-3/TRBV12-4; d_gene: .; j_gene: TRBJ2-1; CDR3aa: CASSQTGYEQFF; CDR3nt: TGTGCCAGCAGCCAAACAGGGTATGAGCAGTTCTTC
abundance: .; v_gene: TRBV9; d_gene: TRBD1; j_gene: TRBJ2-1; CDR3aa: CASSVGWDRGVHEQFF; CDR3nt: TGTGCCAGCAGCGTAGGATGGGACAGGGGGGTTCATGAGCAGTTCTTC
abundance: .; v_gene: TRBV19; d_gene: .; j_gene: TRBJ2-5; CDR3aa: CASSGQYQETQYF; CDR3nt: TGTGCCAGTAGTGGACAGTACCAAGAGACCCAGTACTTC
abundance: .; v_gene: TRBV29-1; d_gene: .; j_gene: TRBJ2-1; CDR3aa: CSVEELYNEQFF; CDR3nt: TGCAGCGTTGAAGAACTGTACAATGAGCAGTTCTTC
abundance: .; v_gene: TRBV23-1; d_gene: .; j_gene: TRBJ1-5; CDR3aa: CASSQQVNQPQHF; CDR3nt: TGCGCCAGCAGTCAACAGGTAAATCAGCCCCAGCATTTT
abundance: .; v_gene: TRBV5-1; d_gene: .; j_gene: TRBJ1-1; CDR3aa: CASSSGSDSWSEAFF; CDR3nt: TGCGCCAGCAGCTCGGGATCGGACAGCTGGAGTGAAGCTTTCTTT
abundance: .; v_gene: TRBV3-1/TRBV3-2; d_gene: .; j_gene: TRBJ2-2; CDR3aa: CASSQAGVGTGELFF; CDR3nt: TGTGCCAGCAGCCAAGCGGGGGTAGGGACCGGGGAGCTGTTTTTT
abundance: once; v_gene: TRBV6-4; d_gene: TRBD1; j_gene: TRBJ2-7; CDR3aa: CASSDRRQGGQYEQYF; CDR3nt: TGTGCCAGCAGTGACCGGAGACAGGGGGGACAATACGAGCAGTACTTC
abundance: .; v_gene: TRBV10-3; d_gene: TRBD1; j_gene: TRBJ1-5; CDR3aa: CAISRQGDQPQHF; CDR3nt: TGTGCCATCTCGCGCCAGGGGGATCAGCCCCAGCATTTT
abundance: .; v_gene: TRBV27; d_gene: .; j_gene: TRBJ2-2; CDR3aa: CASSSRIPLPTGELFF; CDR3nt: TGTGCCAGCAGTTCCAGGATACCGTTACCCACCGGGGAGCTGTTTTTT
abundance: .; v_gene: TRBV5-4; d_gene: .; j_gene: TRBJ2-5; CDR3aa: CASSLPSQETQYF; CDR3nt: TGTGCCAGCAGCTTGCCTAGCCAAGAGACCCAGTACTTC
abundance: .; v_gene: TRBV5-1; d_gene: TRBD1; j_gene: TRBJ2-2; CDR3aa: CASVNPSGGWTGELFF; CDR3nt: TGCGCCAGCGTAAACCCTTCAGGGGGCTGGACCGGGGAGCTGTTTTTT
abundance: once; v_gene: TRBV9; d_gene: TRBD2; j_gene: TRBJ2-2; CDR3aa: CASSETAGTSGTGELFF; CDR3nt: TGTGCCAGCAGCGAAACAGCCGGGACTAGCGGAACCGGGGAGCTGTTTTTT
abundance: .; v_gene: TRBV27; d_gene: TRBD1; j_gene: TRBJ1-1; CDR3aa: CASSAWTGGLNTEAFF; CDR3nt: TGTGCCAGCAGTGCCTGGACAGGGGGCCTGAACACTGAAGCTTTCTTT
abundance: .; v_gene: TRBV19; d_gene: .; j_gene: TRBJ2-7; CDR3aa: CASRSDRLNGAYEQYF; CDR3nt: TGTGCCAGTAGGAGTGACAGGCTGAATGGCGCCTACGAGCAGTACTTC
abundance: .; v_gene: TRBV6-1; d_gene: .; j_gene: TRBJ1-1; CDR3aa: CASSENEGVTEAFF; CDR3nt: TGTGCCAGCAGTGAAAACGAGGGCGTCACTGAAGCTTTCTTT
abundance: .; v_gene: TRBV4-3; d_gene: TRBD2; j_gene: TRBJ2-3; CDR3aa: CASSQGLSGLAADTQYF; CDR3nt: TGCGCCAGCAGCCAAGGACTCAGCGGACTAGCGGCAGATACGCAGTATTTT
abundance: few; v_gene: TRBV7-9; d_gene: .; j_gene: TRBJ1-2; CDR3aa: CASRYGQEDHVTF; CDR3nt: TGTGCCAGCAGGTATGGGCAGGAGGATCATGTCACCTTC
abundance: .; v_gene: TRBV5-4; d_gene: TRBD2; j_gene: TRBJ2-1; CDR3aa: CASKGGSSGRADEQFF; CDR3nt: TGTGCCAGCAAGGGGGGGAGTAGCGGGAGGGCCGATGAGCAGTTCTTC
abundance: .; v_gene: TRBV5-1; d_gene: .; j_gene: TRBJ1-1; CDR3aa: CASSLVGGTLGSRWDAFF; CDR3nt: TGCGCCAGCAGCTTGGTGGGGGGAACCCTCGGGAGCCGGTGGGATGCTTTCTTT
abundance: .; v_gene: TRBV12-5; d_gene: .; j_gene: TRBJ2-6; CDR3aa: CASGQGPSSGANVLTF; CDR3nt: TGTGCTAGTGGACAGGGCCCCAGCTCTGGGGCCAACGTCCTGACTTTC
abundance: few; v_gene: TRBV19; d_gene: .; j_gene: TRBJ1-4; CDR3aa: CATSGPDKEKLFF; CDR3nt: TGTGCCACCTCAGGCCCGGATAAAGAAAAACTGTTTTTT
abundance: .; v_gene: TRBV12-5; d_gene: TRBD1; j_gene: TRBJ2-5; CDR3aa: CASGLVQGALETQYF; CDR3nt: TGTGCTAGTGGTTTGGTACAGGGGGCCCTCGAGACCCAGTACTTC
abundance: once; v_gene: TRBV5-4; d_gene: .; j_gene: TRBJ1-2; CDR3aa: CASSSGLHINYGYTF; CDR3nt: TGTGCCAGCAGCTCGGGACTGCATATTAACTATGGCTACACCTTC
abundance: few; v_gene: TRBV6-5; d_gene: TRBD1; j_gene: TRBJ1-3; CDR3aa: CASHRGPGNTIYF; CDR3nt: TGTGCCAGCCACAGGGGGCCGGGAAACACCATATATTTT
abundance: many; v_gene: TRBV19; d_gene: .; j_gene: TRBJ2-2; CDR3aa: CASSIFEGANTGELFF; CDR3nt: TGTGCCAGTAGTATATTCGAGGGGGCGAACACCGGGGAGCTGTTTTTT
abundance: .; v_gene: TRBV12-5; d_gene: TRBD2; j_gene: TRBJ2-3; CDR3aa: CASGPRTSGSADTQYF; CDR3nt: TGTGCTAGTGGCCCTCGGACTAGCGGGAGCGCAGATACGCAGTATTTT
abundance: few; v_gene: TRBV5-1; d_gene: TRBD1; j_gene: TRBJ1-1; CDR3aa: CASSLEATGGTEAFF; CDR3nt: TGCGCCAGCAGCTTGGAGGCGACAGGGGGGACTGAAGCTTTCTTT
abundance: once; v_gene: TRBV29-1; d_gene: TRBD1; j_gene: TRBJ2-3; CDR3aa: CSVEDRATQYF; CDR3nt: TGCAGCGTTGAGGACAGGGCTACACAGTATTTT